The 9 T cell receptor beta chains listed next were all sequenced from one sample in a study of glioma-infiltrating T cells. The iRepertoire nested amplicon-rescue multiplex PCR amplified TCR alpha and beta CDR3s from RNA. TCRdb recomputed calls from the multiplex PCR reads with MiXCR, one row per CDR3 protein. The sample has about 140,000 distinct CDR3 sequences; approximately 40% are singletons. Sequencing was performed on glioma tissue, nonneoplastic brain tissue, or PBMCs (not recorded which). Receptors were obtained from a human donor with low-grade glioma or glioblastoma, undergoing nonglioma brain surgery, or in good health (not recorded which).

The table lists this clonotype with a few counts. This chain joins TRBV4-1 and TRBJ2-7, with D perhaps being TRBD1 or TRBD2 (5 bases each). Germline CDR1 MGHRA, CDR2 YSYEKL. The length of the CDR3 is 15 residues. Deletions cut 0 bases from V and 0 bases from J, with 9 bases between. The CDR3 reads CASSQEAGTSYEQYF. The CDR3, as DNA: TGCGCCAGCAGCCAAGAGGCAGGGACCTCCTACGAGCAGTACTTC.

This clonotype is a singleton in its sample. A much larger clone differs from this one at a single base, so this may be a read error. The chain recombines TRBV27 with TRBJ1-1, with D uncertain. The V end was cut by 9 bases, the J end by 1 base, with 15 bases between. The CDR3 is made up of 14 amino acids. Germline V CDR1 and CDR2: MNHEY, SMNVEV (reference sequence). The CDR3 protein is CARSAFYWNTEAFF. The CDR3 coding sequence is TGTGCCAGAAGTGCATTTTACTGGAACACTGAAGCTTTCTTT.

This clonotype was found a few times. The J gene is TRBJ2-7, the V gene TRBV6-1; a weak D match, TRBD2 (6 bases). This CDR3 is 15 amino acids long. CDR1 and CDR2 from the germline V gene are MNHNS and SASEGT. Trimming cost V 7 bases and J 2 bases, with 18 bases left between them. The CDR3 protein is CASNQLAGRTYEQYF. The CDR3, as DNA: TGTGCCAGCAACCAACTTGCGGGACGGACCTACGAGCAGTACTTC.

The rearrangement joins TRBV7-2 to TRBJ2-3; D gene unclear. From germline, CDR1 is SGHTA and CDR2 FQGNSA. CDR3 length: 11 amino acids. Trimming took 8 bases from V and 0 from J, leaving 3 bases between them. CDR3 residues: CASGSTDTQYF. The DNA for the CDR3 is TGTGCCAGCGGTAGCACAGATACGCAGTATTTT.

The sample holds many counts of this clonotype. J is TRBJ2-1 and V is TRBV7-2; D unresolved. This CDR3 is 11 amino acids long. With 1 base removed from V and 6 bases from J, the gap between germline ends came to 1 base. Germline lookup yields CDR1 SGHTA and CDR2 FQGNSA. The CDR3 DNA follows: TGTGCCAGCAGCTTAGTCAATGAGCAGTTCTTC. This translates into CASSLVNEQFF. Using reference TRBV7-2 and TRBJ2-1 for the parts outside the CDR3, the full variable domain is GAGVSQSPSNKVTEKGKDVELRCDPISGHTALYWYRQSLGQGLEFLIYFQGNSAPDKSGLPSDRFSAERTGGSVSTLTIQRTQQEDSAVYLCASSLVNEQFFGPGTRLTVL.

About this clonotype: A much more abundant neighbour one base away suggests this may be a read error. CDR3 sequence (DNA): TGTGCCAGCAGCTTAAGTGGTAGCGGGAGGTCAGATACGAAGTATTTT. This gives the protein CASSLSGSGRSDTKYF. This rearrangement joins TRBV7-2 to TRBJ2-3; 10 positions agree with TRBD2. CDR1 is SGHTA and CDR2 is FQGNSA in the germline V gene. CDR3 size: 16 residues.

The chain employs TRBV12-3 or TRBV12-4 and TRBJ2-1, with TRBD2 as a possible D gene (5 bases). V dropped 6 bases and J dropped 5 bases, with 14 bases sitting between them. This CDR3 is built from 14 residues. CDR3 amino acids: CASSQTGLDNEQFF. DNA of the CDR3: TGTGCCAGCAGCCAGACTGGACTCGACAATGAGCAGTTCTTC.

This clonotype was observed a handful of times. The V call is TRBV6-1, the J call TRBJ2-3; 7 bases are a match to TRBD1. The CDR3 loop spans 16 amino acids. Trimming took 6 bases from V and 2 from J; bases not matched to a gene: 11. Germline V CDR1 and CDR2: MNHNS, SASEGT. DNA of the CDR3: TGTGCCAGCAGCCCACGGGACAGCCTTTTCACAGATACGCAGTATTTT. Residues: CASSPRDSLFTDTQYF.

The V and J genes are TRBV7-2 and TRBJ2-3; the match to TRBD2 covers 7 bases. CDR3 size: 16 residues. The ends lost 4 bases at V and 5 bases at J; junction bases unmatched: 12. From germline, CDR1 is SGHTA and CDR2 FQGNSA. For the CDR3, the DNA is TGTGCCAGCAGCTCCCCGTGGGCTAGCGGTATAGATACGCAGTATTTT. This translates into CASSSPWASGIDTQYF. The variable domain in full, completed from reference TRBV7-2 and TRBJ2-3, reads GAGVSQSPSNKVTEKGKDVELRCDPISGHTALYWYRQSLGQGLEFLIYFQGNSAPDKSGLPSDRFSAERTGGSVSTLTIQRTQQEDSAVYLCASSSPWASGIDTQYFGPGTRLTVL.